The clone carrying this T cell receptor (beta chain) has only one observation. This entry comes from a study of blood T cell repertoires in COVID-19. In the original processing: Reference gene primer amplification gave estimated nucleated cell counts. Clones were read by immunoSEQ multiplex PCR, and TCRdb kept only the in-frame ones, dropping some. V, J and clone size derive from that table, while D and trimming were established from the DNA sequence. The sample yields around 300,000 clones, approximately 88% seen once. Material for sequencing was peripheral blood. The receptor comes from a man aged 18 to 29 with active or convalescent COVID-19.

CDR3 amino acids: CASSPTWQDSDGYTF. As DNA, the CDR3 is TGTGCCAGCAGCCCGACCTGGCAGGACTCGGATGGCTACACCTTC. V usage is TRBV3-1 (or the pseudogene TRBV3-2) and J usage is TRBJ1-2; D ambiguous. Germline V gives CDR1 LGHDT, CDR2 YNNKEL (reference sequence). CDR3 length: 15 amino acids. V was pared by 4 bases and J by 6 bases, with 18 bases between.